The 30 T cell receptor beta chains below come from one sample, sequenced in a study of blood T cell repertoires in COVID-19. Clones were sequenced by immunoSEQ multiplex PCR, and TCRdb holds only the in-frame ones, with some missing. Seen here are about 240,000 clones, approximately 83% observed once, and the top ten hold 2.5% to 3.5%. The sequenced sample was PBMCs or T cells enriched from blood (not recorded which). The source is a woman aged 40-49 years with acute COVID-19.

This chain uses TRBV6-1 with TRBJ2-7; 11 positions agree with TRBD2. Trimming at V came to 1 base and at J to 6 bases, leaving 5 bases not matched to a gene. The CDR3 runs 15 residues. From germline, CDR1 is MNHNS and CDR2 SASEGT. CDR3 region: CASSEESGTSGEQYF. CDR3 nucleotides: TGTGCCAGCAGTGAAGAATCCGGGACTAGCGGCGAGCAGTACTTC.

The V and J genes are TRBV11-3 and TRBJ2-3; maybe TRBD2 (5 bases). Trimming removed 5 bases at V and 2 bases at J, with 17 bases between. This CDR3 is built from 16 residues. Germline loops: CDR1 SGHNT, CDR2 YENEEA. The CDR3 region has the DNA TGTGCCAGCAGCCCTAGGACCAGCGGACTCACAGATACGCAGTATTTT. It codes for CASSPRTSGLTDTQYF.

The chain is built from TRBV28 and TRBJ1-2; maybe TRBD1 (6 bases). Trimming pared 6 bases from V and 4 bases from J, leaving 18 bases between. The CDR3 is made up of 15 amino acids. Germline CDR1 and CDR2: MDHEN and SYDVKM. The CDR3 reads CASSPQGDLVYGYTF. CDR3 coding DNA: TGTGCCAGCAGCCCACAGGGTGATCTCGTCTATGGCTACACCTTC.

The chain joins TRBV7-8 to TRBJ2-1; weak D call: TRBD2 (5 bases). This CDR3 spans 15 amino acids. V was pared by 5 bases and J by 9 bases, with 20 bases between. The germline CDR1 and CDR2 sequences are SGHVS and FQNEAQ. The CDR3 sequence is CASSQTRQAAGEQFF. Written as DNA, the CDR3 is TGTGCCAGCAGCCAGACCAGACAAGCGGCGGGTGAGCAGTTCTTC.

The chain links TRBV27 to TRBJ2-2; no clear D gene. Trimming pared 6 bases from V and 6 bases from J, leaving 11 bases between. The germline V gene encodes CDR1 MNHEY and CDR2 SMNVEV (reference sequence). This CDR3 contains 13 residues. The CDR3 nucleotides read TGTGCCAGCAGCCTAAACTGGTCCGGGGAGCTGTTTTTT. This codes for CASSLNWSGELFF.

The chain employs TRBV25-1 and TRBJ2-5; D is perhaps TRBD2 (5 bases). CDR1 and CDR2 from the germline V gene are MGHDK and SYGVNS. This CDR3 comprises 15 residues. Trimming pared 0 bases from V and 2 bases from J, leaving 10 bases between. The CDR3 region is CASSEYRGNQETQYF. The CDR3 nucleotides read TGTGCCAGCAGTGAATATCGGGGAAATCAAGAGACCCAGTACTTC.

This chain connects TRBV19 to TRBJ2-3; 11 bases map to TRBD2. Germline CDR1 LNHDA, CDR2 SQIVND (reference sequence). The V gene end was trimmed by 5 bases and the J gene end by 6 bases; junction bases not matched to a gene: 4. This CDR3 is 14 amino acids long. In DNA, the CDR3 is TGTGCCAGTAGTTCTCTAGCGGGAGGTGATACGCAGTATTTT. Amino acid sequence: CASSSLAGGDTQYF.

This rearrangement joins TRBV19 to TRBJ2-1; 15 nucleotides match TRBD2. There are 17 residues in the CDR3. With V trimmed by 3 bases and J by 4 bases, 4 bases remained unmatched. Germline V gene data show CDR1 as LNHDA and CDR2 as SQIVND (reference sequence). The CDR3 is CASSIRTSGREYNEQFF. Here the CDR3 DNA reads TGTGCCAGTAGTATTCGGACTAGCGGGAGGGAGTACAATGAGCAGTTCTTC.

V usage is TRBV4-2 and J usage is TRBJ2-3; possible D gene TRBD2, 5 bases. The V and J ends lost 1 base and 2 bases respectively, with 10 bases between them. This CDR3 spans 15 amino acids. Germline V gene sequence: CDR1 LGHNA, CDR2 YNFKEQ. DNA of the CDR3: TGTGCCAGCAGCCAAGCGGGATTAGACACAGATACGCAGTATTTT. It codes for CASSQAGLDTDTQYF.

This clone has a handful of counts. The chain employs TRBV2 and TRBJ2-7, with 7 bases identical to TRBD1. The germline gives CDR1 SNHLY, CDR2 FYNNEI. The CDR3 covers 15 residues. The ends lost 10 bases at V and 1 base at J; junction bases unmatched: 13. The CDR3 DNA follows: TGTGCCATCATACCAAGGGGGCGGGTATCCTACGAGCAGTACTTC. Its protein product is CAIIPRGRVSYEQYF.

This chain joins TRBV7-3 and TRBJ2-6; 12 nucleotides line up with TRBD2. This CDR3 contains 22 residues. V trimming: 4 bases; J trimming: 3 bases; junction bases outside the gene matches: 19. CDR1 and CDR2 from the germline V gene are SGHTA and FQGTGA. CDR3 DNA: TGTGCCAGCAGCTCTACCCTCCAGAGACTAGCGGGAGAGTCTTATGGGGCCAACGTCCTGACTTTC. Its translation is CASSSTLQRLAGESYGANVLTF.

The rearrangement joins TRBV29-1 to TRBJ1-1; 7 positions match TRBD1. The germline gives CDR1 SQVTM, CDR2 ANQGSEA. V dropped 7 bases and J dropped 1; count of bases not matched to a gene: 6. This CDR3 is 13 amino acids long. CDR3 in DNA: TGCAGCGCCACCGAGGGGGCGAACACTGAAGCTTTCTTT. It codes for CSATEGANTEAFF.

The rearrangement joins TRBV28 to TRBJ2-1; 13 nucleotides align to TRBD2. After removal of 5 bases from V and 6 bases from J, the junction contained 10 bases not matched to a gene. Germline assignment: CDR1 MDHEN and CDR2 SYDVKM. This CDR3 has 17 amino acids. In DNA form, the CDR3 reads TGTGCCAGCAGTCCCCCCGAGGGGACTAGCGGGGCCAATGAGCAGTTCTTC. It is translated as CASSPPEGTSGANEQFF.

This clone appeared once. The chain employs TRBV5-4 and TRBJ1-3; D is possibly TRBD1 (5 bases). V was trimmed by 4 bases and J by 4 bases, leaving 12 bases between them. Germline V CDR1 and CDR2: SGHNT, YYREEE (reference sequence). The CDR3 runs to 14 residues. The CDR3 nucleotides are TGTGCCAGCAGCGAAAAAAACAGGGGAAACACCATATATTTT. It encodes CASSEKNRGNTIYF.

This clone was detected only a few times. V usage is TRBV11-2 and J usage is TRBJ1-6, with D possibly matching TRBD1 (5 bases). V was pared by 0 bases and J by 9 bases, with 9 bases between. Germline V gene sequence: CDR1 SGHAT, CDR2 FQNNGV. The CDR3 covers 14 residues. In DNA form, the CDR3 reads TGTGCCAGCAGCTTAGACAGGGTCCGTTCACCCCTCCACTTT. It specifies CASSLDRVRSPLHF.

The V call is TRBV27, the J call TRBJ2-3, with unresolved D. V lost 5 bases and J 7 bases, leaving 16 bases between the germline ends. CDR1 and CDR2 (germline): MNHEY, SMNVEV (reference sequence). This CDR3 is built from 14 residues. CDR3 sequence: CASSRTEIPNTQYF. CDR3 nucleotide sequence: TGTGCCAGCAGTAGAACGGAGATCCCAAATACGCAGTATTTT.

The rearrangement joins TRBV18 to TRBJ2-2; TRBD1 matches at 7 bases. Germline V lookup: CDR1 KGHSH, CDR2 LQKENI. The CDR3 is made up of 15 amino acids. V dropped 5 bases and J dropped 4; count of bases not matched to a gene: 7. CDR3 in amino acids: CASSSGQRITGELFF. The CDR3 DNA reads as TGTGCCAGCTCATCGGGACAGAGGATCACCGGGGAGCTGTTTTTT. Full variable domain (rest looked up from reference TRBV18 and TRBJ2-2): NAGVMQNPRHLVRRRGQEARLRCSPMKGHSHVYWYRQLPEEGLKFMVYLQKENIIDESGMPKERFSAEFPKEGPSILRIQQVVRGDSAAYFCASSSGQRITGELFFGEGSRLTVL.

The chain has TRBV4-2 and TRBJ2-3; D is ambiguous. Trimming removed 0 bases at V and 4 bases at J, with 8 bases between. Germline V gene sequence: CDR1 LGHNA, CDR2 YNFKEQ. The CDR3 contains 14 residues. Here the CDR3 DNA reads TGTGCCAGCAGCCAAGACCTGGGCCCAGATACGCAGTATTTT. This codes for CASSQDLGPDTQYF.

The J gene is TRBJ1-1, the V gene TRBV24-1; D not resolved. Germline V gene data show CDR1 as KGHDR and CDR2 as SFDVKD. Trimming stripped 4 bases from V and 2 bases from J, with 10 bases between. The CDR3 is 14 amino acids. CDR3 amino acids: CATSEPDYNTEAFF. DNA for the CDR3: TGTGCCACCAGTGAACCAGATTATAACACTGAAGCTTTCTTT.

The chain links TRBV7-9 to TRBJ2-3, with 8 bases identical to TRBD2. J gave up 6 bases and V 6 bases, and 2 bases lay outside the gene matches. Germline V gives CDR1 SEHNR, CDR2 FQNEAQ (reference sequence). The CDR3 extends over 12 amino acids. CDR3: CASRGLDDTQYF. The DNA of the CDR3 is TGTGCCAGCAGGGGACTAGACGATACGCAGTATTTT. Full variable domain (missing parts from reference TRBV7-9 and TRBJ2-3): DTGVSQNPRHKITKRGQNVTFRCDPISEHNRLYWYRQTLGQGPEFLTYFQNEAQLEKSRLLSDRFSAERPKGSFSTLEIQRTEQGDSAMYLCASRGLDDTQYFGPGTRLTVL.

V usage is TRBV5-4 and J usage is TRBJ2-7, with TRBD2 matching 9 bases. Germline loops: CDR1 SGHNT, CDR2 YYREEE (reference sequence). The CDR3 runs to 17 residues. V was pared by 4 bases and J by 4 bases, with 15 bases of the junction left unmatched. The CDR3 DNA sequence: TGTGCCAGCAGCCCGACCCTCTTGGCGGGAGGGGCTTACGAGCAGTACTTC. Translating gives CASSPTLLAGGAYEQYF.

This clone showed up just a few times. CDR3 DNA sequence: TGTGCCAGCAGTGAAAGAGGGTGGGAGACCCAGTACTTC. This sequence encodes CASSERGWETQYF. The J gene is TRBJ2-5, the V gene TRBV2; TRBD2 might be the D (5 bases). V was shortened by 2 bases and J by 5 bases, with 9 bases between the two germline ends. CDR3 length: 13 residues. Germline V lookup: CDR1 SNHLY, CDR2 FYNNEI.

The rearrangement uses TRBV21-1 and TRBJ2-3; the table names TRBD1, a call not compared with the DNA. TRBV21-1 is listed as a pseudogene. The CDR3 totals 15 residues. CDR3 nucleotide sequence: TGTGCCAGCAGCCCTGCAGGTGGTTTGCAAGATACGCAGTATTTT. It codes for CASSPAGGLQDTQYF.

The genes are TRBV2 and TRBJ1-3; 7 bases are shared with TRBD1. This CDR3 has 14 residues. Per the germline V gene, CDR1 is SNHLY and CDR2 is FYNNEI. Trimming at V came to 5 bases and at J to 0 bases, leaving 1 base not matched to a gene. The CDR3 DNA is TGTGCCAGCAGTAGGGACAGCTCTGGAAACACCATATATTTT. It yields the protein CASSRDSSGNTIYF.

The CDR3 nucleotides are TGCGCCAGCAGCTTGGCGGGAAGGAGGTACGAGCAGTACTTC. As protein: CASSLAGRRYEQYF. The genes are TRBV5-1 and TRBJ2-7; tentative D call: TRBD2 (5 bases). Germline CDR1 is SGHRS and CDR2 is YFSETQ. The CDR3 totals 14 residues. The V end was cut by 0 bases, the J end by 4 bases, with 11 bases between.

The rearrangement joins TRBV15 to TRBJ1-3; 10 bases match TRBD1. Germline V gene data show CDR1 as LNHNV and CDR2 as YYDKDF (reference sequence). The CDR3 has 15 amino acids. Losses at the gene ends were 5 bases for V and 6 bases for J; bases not matched to a gene: 7. The CDR3 coding sequence is TGTGCCACCAGCGTAGACAGGGGGCGCGTAAACACCATATATTTT. Protein sequence: CATSVDRGRVNTIYF.

This chain joins TRBV3-1 (or the pseudogene TRBV3-2) and TRBJ1-1; the D is unclear. The germline V gene has CDR1 LGHDT and CDR2 YNNKEL (reference sequence). V lost 3 bases and J lost 5, with 10 bases in between. This CDR3 spans 13 amino acids. CDR3 in DNA: TGTGCCAGCAGCCAGGGTGGCGGGACTGAAGCTTTCTTT. This translates into CASSQGGGTEAFF.

V gene TRBV11-2 combines with J gene TRBJ2-2, with a weak D call TRBD1 (5 bases). V lost 5 bases, J lost 1 base, and 8 bases lay in between. The CDR3 consists of 14 residues. Germline lookup yields CDR1 SGHAT and CDR2 FQNNGV. For the CDR3, the DNA is TGTGCCAGCAGCGCCCAGGGGAACACCGGGGAGCTGTTTTTT. Translation: CASSAQGNTGELFF.

V usage is TRBV6-5 and J usage is TRBJ2-1; TRBD2 matches 9 bases. V lost 0 bases, J lost 8 bases, and 8 bases stayed unmatched. Germline CDR1 reads MNHEY; CDR2 reads SVGAGI. The length of the CDR3 is 16 residues. CDR3 bases: TGTGCCAGCAGTTACTCGAAGGTAGCGGGAGTTGATGAGCAGTTCTTC. Amino acid sequence: CASSYSKVAGVDEQFF.

The chain carries TRBV30 and TRBJ1-1; 8 nucleotides align to TRBD1. CDR1 GTSNPN and CDR2 SVGIG come from the germline V gene (reference sequence). The CDR3 sequence is 15 residues long. After removal of 3 bases from V and 0 bases from J, the junction contained 6 bases not matched to a gene. CDR3 DNA sequence: TGTGCCTGGAGCCTAAGGACAGGGATGAACACTGAAGCTTTCTTT. Translated, it gives CAWSLRTGMNTEAFF.